This TCR beta chain was obtained from a study of blood T cell repertoires in COVID-19 (dated by TCRdb to 2019 to 2021). For the study in its entirety: Samples covering the acute and convalescent phases of COVID-19 were provided by collaborators in the United States, Italy and Spain. The material from the prospective study consisted of cDNA or gDNA derived from T cells, B-cell-depleted T cells, or PBMCs. Sample metadata almost always included a de-identified subject ID, COVID-19 status, age in years and sex. The repertoires were made available in a free public database intended to serve as a resource for research on the immune response to SARS-CoV-2. Where HLA class I and class II types were available, the types were taken from metadata supplied by the sample provider, not from assay-based typing. The samples were drawn from two sources: the first 160 participants of the ongoing ImmuneRACE study, and about 1,300 subjects contributed by 6 global collaborators. The dataset comprised deeply sampled blood TCRbeta repertoires from subjects exposed to, actively infected with, or recovered from COVID-19. Paper-wide results and their limitations: Clinical and demographic metadata were provided uncurated, with the amount varying by source and participant.

TCRbeta CDR3 regions were amplified from genomic DNA using the immunoSEQ Assay, a bias-controlled multiplex PCR. In the paper's pipeline: The number of nucleated cells in each sample was estimated by amplification of reference gene primers within the assay. Sequence reads were collapsed and filtered to measure the absolute abundance of every unique TCRbeta CDR3 rearrangement. Productive Simpson clonality was computed per sample as the square root of Simpson's diversity index over productive rearrangements. In its TCRdb copy, this immuneACCESS table keeps in-frame sequences only and misses some clones. Where compared with another copy, unresolved V genes explain less than half of these, and the others have no known cause. D and trimming were read from the DNA, whereas the V and J calls and clone size are those reported in that table. A total of 150,000 to 200,000 clones appear in this sample, around 89% of them only once. Approximately 7% of the sample comes from the top ten.

Points on this clone: No antigen is known for it. No clone much larger than this one lies a single base away; base qualities are absent.

In the prospective study, participants were 18 to 89 years old, resided in 24 geographic areas of the United States, and were enrolled through a virtual design. Cohort assignment in the prospective study relied on participant-reported clinical history from a screening survey and a study questionnaire. ImmuneRACE Cohort 3 recovered participants were defined by two consecutive negative NP/OP PCR tests, healthcare professional clearance, or symptom resolution. In the prospective study, mobile phlebotomists collected whole blood, serum and a nasopharyngeal or oropharyngeal swab from each participant. Participants in the prospective study had the option to provide additional blood draws and questionnaires over a roughly two-month period. Prospective study blood samples were shipped either frozen or at room temperature before DNA extraction. Reading from cysteine to phenylalanine, the CDR3 counts 15 amino acids. This entry keeps only the CDR3 DNA: 45 bases, framed from base 1. Trimmed from V: 0 bases; trimmed from J: 5 bases; junction bases lacking a gene match: 6. Via the germline V gene, CDR1 is SGHTS and CDR2 YDEGEE.

Sequencing was performed on PBMCs or T cells enriched from blood (not recorded which). The chain employs TRBV5-8 and TRBJ2-5; 8 central bases correspond to TRBD1. The TCR comes from a woman in her 50s who had recovered from COVID-19. The DNA sequence is TGTGCCAGCAGCTTGGAGCAGGGGGCTCGGGAGACCCAGTACTTC. Its protein is CASSLEQGARETQYF.